The 18 T cell receptor beta chains in this list originate from one sample, sequenced in a study of blood T cell repertoires in COVID-19. Some clones are missing from TCRdb's copy, which holds only in-frame ones; the method was immunoSEQ multiplex PCR. The sample records roughly 200,000 clones, approximately 80% being singletons. The sequenced material came from PBMCs or T cells enriched from blood (not recorded which). These receptors all come from a woman in her sixties with acute COVID-19.

The rearrangement joins TRBV5-4 to TRBJ1-4; 7 nucleotides match TRBD1. CDR3 length: 14 amino acids. V dropped 1 base and J dropped 6; count of bases not matched to a gene: 3. Germline assignment: CDR1 SGHNT and CDR2 YYREEE (reference sequence). The CDR3 DNA follows: TGTGCCAGCAGCTTGTCACAGGGGCATGAAAAACTGTTTTTT. This sequence encodes CASSLSQGHEKLFF. Drawing the rest from reference TRBV5-4 and TRBJ1-4, the complete variable domain is ETGVTQSPTHLIKTRGQQVTLRCSSQSGHNTVSWYQQALGQGPQFIFQYYREEENGRGNFPPRFSGLQFPNYSSELNVNALELDDSALYLCASSLSQGHEKLFFGSGTQLSVL.

CDR3 in amino acids: CASSLNFQGQPAYEQYF. DNA of the CDR3: TGTGCCAGCAGCCTAAACTTCCAGGGACAGCCGGCCTACGAGCAGTACTTC. The rearrangement joins TRBV7-9 to TRBJ2-7; the match to TRBD1 covers 7 bases. Germline values: CDR1 SEHNR, CDR2 FQNEAQ (reference sequence). V lost 5 bases, J lost 2 bases, and 15 bases stayed unmatched. This CDR3 comprises 17 residues.

The V and J genes are TRBV24-1 and TRBJ2-3, with 12 bases that match TRBD2. Germline values: CDR1 KGHDR, CDR2 SFDVKD. The CDR3 contains 17 residues. Trimming at V came to 4 bases and at J to 5 bases, leaving 9 bases not matched to a gene. The CDR3 bases are TGTGCCACCAGTGACCCCGGGACTAGCGGGTTAATAGATACGCAGTATTTT. Translated: CATSDPGTSGLIDTQYF.

This clone was seen many times. The chain uses TRBV20-1 and TRBJ2-7; 7 bases line up with TRBD2. CDR1 and CDR2 from the germline V gene are DFQATT and SNEGSKA (reference sequence). The CDR3 extends over 15 amino acids. V was pared by 3 bases and J by 9 bases, with 17 bases of the junction left unmatched. DNA for the CDR3: TGCAGTGCTAGTACGACTAGCAAGGGTCCTAAGGTGCAGTACTTC. The encoded protein is CSASTTSKGPKVQYF.

CDR3: CASSVGQEYGYTF. The CDR3, as DNA: TGTGCCAGTAGTGTGGGACAGGAATATGGCTACACCTTC. The chain employs TRBV19 and TRBJ1-2; 8 bases agree with TRBD1. CDR3 length equals 13 residues. Germline CDR1 is LNHDA and CDR2 is SQIVND (reference sequence). The trim removed 5 bases at V and 5 bases at J, leaving 4 bases unmatched.

The chain uses TRBV3-1 (or the pseudogene TRBV3-2) and TRBJ2-7; D gene uncertain. The CDR3 is made up of 14 amino acids. V dropped 1 base and J dropped 2 bases, with 9 bases sitting between them. CDR1 is LGHDT, CDR2 YNNKEL, per germline (reference sequence). In DNA, the CDR3 is TGTGCCAGCAGCCAAGGCGTCACAGCCTACGAGCAGTACGTC. Amino acid sequence: CASSQGVTAYEQYV.

This clone has just one count. This chain uses TRBV5-1 with TRBJ2-5, with TRBD1 identical over 8 bases. Germline trimming cut 4 bases from V and 2 bases from J; bases unmatched to any gene: 4. In germline, CDR1 is SGHRS, CDR2 YFSETQ. The length of the CDR3 is 14 residues. CDR3 DNA: TGCGCCAGCAGCGCTACAGGGGGGCAAGAGACCCAGTACTTC. Protein product: CASSATGGQETQYF.

This clone has only a few counts. The chain employs TRBV4-1 and TRBJ2-1, with 8 bases matching TRBD2. The germline V gene encodes CDR1 MGHRA and CDR2 YSYEKL. This CDR3 has 17 amino acids. V trimming: 1 base; J trimming: 4 bases; junction bases outside the gene matches: 9. The DNA of the CDR3 is TGCGCCAGCAGCCAAGGTCCGCCCAGCGGGGGATACAATGAGCAGTTCTTC. Amino acid sequence: CASSQGPPSGGYNEQFF.

This chain uses TRBV19 with TRBJ1-5, with 8 bases aligning to TRBD1. The CDR3 length is 14 residues. Germline values: CDR1 LNHDA, CDR2 SQIVND (reference sequence). Losses at the gene ends were 8 bases for V and 5 bases for J; bases not matched to a gene: 8. In DNA, the CDR3 is TGTGCCAGTCGAAGACAGGGGTTTGATCAGCCCCAGCATTTT. This sequence encodes CASRRQGFDQPQHF.

This rearrangement joins TRBV2 to TRBJ2-1; the D gene is possibly TRBD2 (5 bases). Trimming removed 6 bases from V and 8 bases from J, with 11 bases in between. CDR1 is SNHLY, CDR2 FYNNEI, per germline. The length of the CDR3 is 12 residues. In DNA form, the CDR3 reads TGTGCCAGCAGCCCGCTAGCCGATGAGCAGTTCTTC. It yields the protein CASSPLADEQFF.

The V call is TRBV12-3 or TRBV12-4, the J call TRBJ1-3, with TRBD1 matching over 7 bases. The CDR3 spans 13 residues. V shed 8 bases and J 2 bases; nucleotides not matched to a gene: 3. CDR3 in DNA: TGTGCCAGCTACCAGGGGGCTGGAAACACCATATATTTT. As protein: CASYQGAGNTIYF.

This chain uses TRBV11-2 with TRBJ1-6; D might be TRBD1 (5 bases). The V end was cut by 5 bases, the J end by 5 bases, with 13 bases between. This CDR3 contains 15 residues. Looked up from germline, CDR1 is SGHAT and CDR2 is FQNNGV. The chain's CDR3 is CASSPGLVDNSPLHF. CDR3 nucleotides: TGTGCCAGCAGCCCAGGGTTGGTAGATAATTCACCCCTCCACTTT.

The chain is built from TRBV4-1 and TRBJ1-2; 9 bases map to TRBD1. The germline CDR1 and CDR2 sequences are MGHRA and YSYEKL. V lost 5 bases to trimming and J lost 4 bases; unmatched junction nucleotides: 8. CDR3 length equals 15 residues. The CDR3 sequence: CASSTRDRDFYGYTF. The CDR3 DNA reads as TGCGCCAGCAGCACAAGGGACAGGGACTTCTATGGCTACACCTTC.

The genes are TRBV5-4 and TRBJ2-7, with D possibly TRBD2 on 5 matching bases. Germline assignment: CDR1 SGHNT and CDR2 YYREEE (reference sequence). The CDR3 consists of 17 residues. V dropped 1 base and J dropped 3 bases, with 20 bases sitting between them. CDR3 sequence (DNA): TGTGCCAGCAGCTTGAGAAGAACGTACCGGAGGCTCTACGAGCAGTACGTC. It specifies CASSLRRTYRRLYEQYV.

This clone was counted between two and nine times. The chain is built from TRBV4-1 and TRBJ2-2; no firm D call. Deletions cut 3 bases from V and 5 bases from J, with 13 bases between. CDR3 size: 15 residues. CDR1 and CDR2 (germline): MGHRA, YSYEKL. The CDR3, as DNA: TGCGCCAGCAGCCATGGAATATCCGGGACCGGGGAGCTGTTTTTT. Translating gives CASSHGISGTGELFF.

J is TRBJ1-4 and V is TRBV19, with 8 bases matching TRBD1. The germline V gene encodes CDR1 LNHDA and CDR2 SQIVND (reference sequence). The CDR3 runs 15 residues. The V and J ends lost 5 bases and 7 bases, in that order; junction bases with no gene match: 9. CDR3 protein: CASSVIQGAGEKLFF. The CDR3 DNA sequence: TGTGCCAGTAGTGTAATTCAGGGGGCAGGTGAAAAACTGTTTTTT.

The genes are TRBV18 and TRBJ2-1; tentatively, D is TRBD1 (5 bases). Trimming stripped 0 bases from V and 7 bases from J, with 16 bases between. The CDR3 is made up of 16 amino acids. The V gene's germline CDR1 is KGHSH and CDR2 LQKENI. In DNA, the CDR3 is TGTGCCAGCTCACCACCGAACCAGGGCAGATGGAATGAGCAGTTCTTC. The encoded protein is CASSPPNQGRWNEQFF.

The J gene is TRBJ1-2, the V gene TRBV19; 8 positions agree with TRBD1. The ends lost 3 bases at V and 8 bases at J; junction bases unmatched: 8. CDR3 length equals 14 residues. Germline lookup yields CDR1 LNHDA and CDR2 SQIVND (reference sequence). CDR3 DNA: TGTGCCAGTAGTATTGACAGGGGAAGATACGGCTACACCTTC. Translation gives CASSIDRGRYGYTF.